The rows below give T cell receptor beta chains drawn from one sample of a study of beta chain features in type 1 diabetes. Libraries were prepared by immunoSEQ multiplex PCR; TCRdb keeps only in-frame clonotypes and omits some of them. Found here are under 300,000 clones, about 24% of them singletons; the top ten hold about 0.012%. The sequencing input was naive CD4+ T cells from blood. The source of these receptors is a woman aged 30 to 39 with type 1 diabetes. Each CDR3 is given with its conserved first and last residue. D genes are given only for firm matches. The size field is filled for only some rows; it gives once, few, many or a size class.

clone size: NA
V gene: TRBV29-1
J gene: TRBJ2-2
D gene: TRBD2
CDR3 DNA: TGCAGCGTTGAAACCCTGGCGGGAGAGGATACCGGGGAGCTGTTTTTT
CDR3 protein: CSVETLAGEDTGELFF

clone size: NA
V gene: TRBV5-1
J gene: TRBJ2-5
D gene: NA
CDR3 DNA: TGCGCCAGCAGCTCGAACTATGGGAGAACGGAGACCCAGTACTTC
CDR3 protein: CASSSNYGRTETQYF

clone size: NA
V gene: TRBV30
J gene: TRBJ1-2
D gene: NA
CDR3 DNA: TGTGCCTGGAACCAACAGGGAACGGGTGGCTACACCTTC
CDR3 protein: CAWNQQGTGGYTF

clone size: NA
V gene: TRBV5-1
J gene: TRBJ2-1
D gene: NA
CDR3 DNA: TGCGCCAGCAGCTTGTCAGTCAGGACTTCGTTATACAATGAGCAGTTCTTC
CDR3 protein: CASSLSVRTSLYNEQFF

clone size: NA
V gene: TRBV9
J gene: TRBJ1-2
D gene: TRBD1
CDR3 DNA: TGTGCCAGCGATCAGGGGGTCCCTGGCTATGGCTACACCTTC
CDR3 protein: CASDQGVPGYGYTF

clone size: NA
V gene: TRBV19
J gene: TRBJ2-7
D gene: NA
CDR3 DNA: TGTGCCAGTAGTATAGATCGAGCGGTTTCGGAGCAGTACTTC
CDR3 protein: CASSIDRAVSEQYF

clone size: NA
V gene: TRBV28
J gene: TRBJ1-4
D gene: TRBD1
CDR3 DNA: TGTGCCAGCAGTTTGTCCGGGACAGGGTTTATGTTTTTT
CDR3 protein: CASSLSGTGFMFF

clone size: NA
V gene: TRBV5-1
J gene: TRBJ2-1
D gene: TRBD2
CDR3 DNA: TGCGCCAGCAGCTTGGGGCTAGCGGGGAATGAGCAGTTCTTC
CDR3 protein: CASSLGLAGNEQFF

clone size: NA
V gene: TRBV14
J gene: TRBJ2-5
D gene: NA
CDR3 DNA: TGTGCCAGCAGCCAAGGACAGGAGGTACAGACCCAGTACTTC
CDR3 protein: CASSQGQEVQTQYF

clone size: NA
V gene: TRBV5-1
J gene: TRBJ2-7
D gene: NA
CDR3 DNA: TGCGCCAGCAGCCACACAGGGATTGCCTACGAGCAGTACTTC
CDR3 protein: CASSHTGIAYEQYF

clone size: NA
V gene: TRBV29-1
J gene: TRBJ1-2
D gene: TRBD1
CDR3 DNA: TGCAGCACGACGACAGGGATCGGCTATGGCTACACCTTC
CDR3 protein: CSTTTGIGYGYTF

clone size: NA
V gene: TRBV29-1
J gene: TRBJ2-7
D gene: NA
CDR3 DNA: TGCAGCGTTGCGTATGACAGGTACACCTACGAGCAGTACTTC
CDR3 protein: CSVAYDRYTYEQYF

clone size: NA
V gene: TRBV29-1
J gene: TRBJ1-4
D gene: NA
CDR3 DNA: TGCAGCGCCGGCACAGGGATGGGGGAAAAACTGTTTTTT
CDR3 protein: CSAGTGMGEKLFF

clone size: NA
V gene: TRBV5-1
J gene: TRBJ2-5
D gene: TRBD2
CDR3 DNA: TGCGCCAGCAGCCCGCCACTAGCGGGAGAGGAGACCCAGTACTTC
CDR3 protein: CASSPPLAGEETQYF

clone size: NA
V gene: TRBV6-5
J gene: TRBJ2-5
D gene: TRBD1
CDR3 DNA: TGTGCCAGCAGTTACTCTGAGAGCACAGGGGAAGAGACCCAGTACTTC
CDR3 protein: CASSYSESTGEETQYF

clone size: NA
V gene: TRBV9
J gene: TRBJ1-2
D gene: TRBD1
CDR3 DNA: TGTGCCAGCAGCGCGGGACAGGGATTCTATGGCTACACCTTC
CDR3 protein: CASSAGQGFYGYTF

clone size: NA
V gene: TRBV29-1
J gene: TRBJ1-2
D gene: NA
CDR3 DNA: TGCAGCGTTGAGGCGGGAAACTATGGCTACACCTTC
CDR3 protein: CSVEAGNYGYTF

clone size: NA
V gene: TRBV18
J gene: TRBJ2-7
D gene: TRBD1
CDR3 DNA: TGTGCCAGCTCACCGGGACAGGGTGCCTACGAGCAGTACTTC
CDR3 protein: CASSPGQGAYEQYF

clone size: once
V gene: TRBV7-7
J gene: TRBJ2-5
D gene: TRBD1
CDR3 DNA: TGTGCGGTGACAGGGGGATACCAAGAGACCCAGTACTTC
CDR3 protein: CAVTGGYQETQYF

clone size: NA
V gene: TRBV5-1
J gene: TRBJ1-5
D gene: NA
CDR3 DNA: TGCGCCAGCAGCTTGGGTCCGGGGACAAATAGCAATCAGCCCCAGCATTTT
CDR3 protein: CASSLGPGTNSNQPQHF

clone size: few
V gene: TRBV7-3
J gene: TRBJ2-1
D gene: TRBD1
CDR3 DNA: TGTGCCAGCAGCTTAAACAGGGGAAAGCAGTTCTTC
CDR3 protein: CASSLNRGKQFF

clone size: NA
V gene: TRBV2
J gene: TRBJ2-4
D gene: TRBD2
CDR3 DNA: TGTGCCAGCAGTGAATTAACAGCGGGAGGTCCATCCATTCAGTACTTC
CDR3 protein: CASSELTAGGPSIQYF

clone size: NA
V gene: TRBV7-3
J gene: TRBJ2-1
D gene: NA
CDR3 DNA: TGTGCCAGCAGCTATCGTCGGGAGCAGGGTGAGCAGTTCTTC
CDR3 protein: CASSYRREQGEQFF

clone size: NA
V gene: TRBV9
J gene: TRBJ2-1
D gene: NA
CDR3 DNA: TGTGCCAGCAGCGTAGAAATGGGACACCTCTCCTACAATGAGCAGTTCTTC
CDR3 protein: CASSVEMGHLSYNEQFF

clone size: NA
V gene: TRBV19
J gene: TRBJ2-1
D gene: TRBD1
CDR3 DNA: TGTGCCAGTAGTAAACAGGGACAGGGGTTTCACAATGAGCAGTTCTTC
CDR3 protein: CASSKQGQGFHNEQFF

clone size: few
V gene: TRBV28
J gene: TRBJ2-3
D gene: NA
CDR3 DNA: TGTGCCAGCAGTTCCCTGGAACTCGGGGTGCAAGATACGCAGTATTTT
CDR3 protein: CASSSLELGVQDTQYF

clone size: few
V gene: TRBV28
J gene: TRBJ2-1
D gene: NA
CDR3 DNA: TGTGCCAGCAGCCCCCGGACAGTCAATGAGCAGTTCTTC
CDR3 protein: CASSPRTVNEQFF

clone size: NA
V gene: TRBV4-2
J gene: TRBJ2-3
D gene: NA
CDR3 DNA: TGTGCCAGCAGCCAAGAAACATCTAGCACAGATACGCAGTATTTT
CDR3 protein: CASSQETSSTDTQYF

clone size: few
V gene: TRBV18
J gene: TRBJ2-6
D gene: NA
CDR3 DNA: TGTGCCAGCTCACCACCGCCAGGTGCTGGGGCCAACGTCCTGACTTTC
CDR3 protein: CASSPPPGAGANVLTF

clone size: NA
V gene: TRBV5-4
J gene: TRBJ2-3
D gene: TRBD2
CDR3 DNA: TGTGCCAGCAGCGAGATACTAGCGGGAGAAACAGATACGCAGTATTTT
CDR3 protein: CASSEILAGETDTQYF

clone size: few
V gene: TRBV29-1
J gene: TRBJ1-1
D gene: NA
CDR3 DNA: TGCAGCGTTGTCCAGGGGTTAGACACTGAAGCTTTCTTT
CDR3 protein: CSVVQGLDTEAFF

clone size: NA
V gene: TRBV5-1
J gene: TRBJ1-2
D gene: TRBD1
CDR3 DNA: TGCGCCAGCAGCTTATCAGGACAGGGTGATGGCTACACCTTC
CDR3 protein: CASSLSGQGDGYTF

clone size: few
V gene: TRBV25-1
J gene: TRBJ1-5
D gene: NA
CDR3 DNA: TGTGCCAGCAGTGATAGGGGCGGACAGCCCCAGCATTTT
CDR3 protein: CASSDRGGQPQHF

clone size: few
V gene: TRBV5-6
J gene: TRBJ1-1
D gene: NA
CDR3 DNA: TGTGCCAGCAGCTTGTTACAGGGAAACACTGAAGCTTTCTTT
CDR3 protein: CASSLLQGNTEAFF

clone size: NA
V gene: TRBV5-1
J gene: TRBJ2-4
D gene: TRBD1
CDR3 DNA: TGCGCCAGCAGCTTGACAACCTCAGGGGGCGGAGGAGGCATTCAGTACTTC
CDR3 protein: CASSLTTSGGGGGIQYF

clone size: NA
V gene: TRBV7-8
J gene: TRBJ2-1
D gene: TRBD1
CDR3 DNA: TGTGCCAGCAGCTTAACCGGGACAGGGGTACATGAGCAGTTCTTC
CDR3 protein: CASSLTGTGVHEQFF

clone size: NA
V gene: TRBV13
J gene: TRBJ1-2
D gene: TRBD1
CDR3 DNA: TGTGCCAGCAGCCGGGGACAGGGGGCCGGGGGCTACACCTTC
CDR3 protein: CASSRGQGAGGYTF

clone size: few
V gene: TRBV30
J gene: TRBJ1-2
D gene: TRBD1
CDR3 DNA: TGTGCCTGGAGTGCGGGACAGGGCTATGGCTACACCTTC
CDR3 protein: CAWSAGQGYGYTF

clone size: NA
V gene: TRBV25-1
J gene: TRBJ2-2
D gene: TRBD1
CDR3 DNA: TGTGCCAGCAGTGACGGGACAGGGCACTTTCTTACCGGGGAGCTGTTTTTT
CDR3 protein: CASSDGTGHFLTGELFF

clone size: NA
V gene: TRBV7-3
J gene: TRBJ2-3
D gene: NA
CDR3 DNA: TGTGCCAGCAGCTTATTTACGGGAAACACAGATACGCAGTATTTT
CDR3 protein: CASSLFTGNTDTQYF

clone size: NA
V gene: TRBV13
J gene: TRBJ2-1
D gene: NA
CDR3 DNA: TGTGCCAGCAGCTTAGAGGGCCGGGGGAATGAGCAGTTCTTC
CDR3 protein: CASSLEGRGNEQFF

clone size: few
V gene: TRBV6-5
J gene: TRBJ1-4
D gene: TRBD1
CDR3 DNA: TGTGCCAGCAGGGACAGGGGATACGAAAAACTGTTTTTT
CDR3 protein: CASRDRGYEKLFF

clone size: NA
V gene: TRBV19
J gene: TRBJ2-1
D gene: NA
CDR3 DNA: TGTGCCAGTAAACCTCTCCTGGCAGGGAAGGATGAGCAGTTCTTC
CDR3 protein: CASKPLLAGKDEQFF

clone size: NA
V gene: TRBV15
J gene: TRBJ2-7
D gene: TRBD2
CDR3 DNA: TGTGCCACCAGGTTTAGCGGGAGCTACGAGCAGTACTTC
CDR3 protein: CATRFSGSYEQYF